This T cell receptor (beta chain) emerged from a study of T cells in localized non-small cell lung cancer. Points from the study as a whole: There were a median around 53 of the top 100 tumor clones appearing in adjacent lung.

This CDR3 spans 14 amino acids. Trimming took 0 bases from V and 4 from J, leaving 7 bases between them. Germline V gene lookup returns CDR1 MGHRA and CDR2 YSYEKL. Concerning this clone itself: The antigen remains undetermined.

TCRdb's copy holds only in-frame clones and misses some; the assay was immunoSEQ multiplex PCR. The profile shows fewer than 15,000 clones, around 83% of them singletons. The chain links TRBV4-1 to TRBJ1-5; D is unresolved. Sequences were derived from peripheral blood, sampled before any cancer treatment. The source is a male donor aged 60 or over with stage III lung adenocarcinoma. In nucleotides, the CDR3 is TGCGCCAGCAGCCAAGAATCTGGGAATCAGCCCCAGCATTTT. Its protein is CASSQESGNQPQHF.